The next 20 T cell receptor beta chains were all read from a single sample in a study of cytomegalovirus exposure and HLA in healthy donors. The PCR was carried out with 60 Vbeta primers and 13 Jbeta primers. Libraries were prepared by immunoSEQ multiplex PCR; TCRdb keeps only in-frame clonotypes and omits some of them. The table includes 150,000 to 200,000 clones, around 70% detected once. Sequencing input: PBMCs. Every receptor here comes from a young man in good health and CMV-seropositive.

This clone has a handful of counts. The chain employs TRBV14 and TRBJ1-5; 10 bases map to TRBD1. Germline V lookup: CDR1 SGHDN, CDR2 FVKESK. The CDR3 has 18 residues. Trimming took 1 base from V and 0 from J; bases not matched to a gene: 6. CDR3 region: CASSQVKDRGNSNQPQHF. CDR3 DNA sequence: TGTGCCAGCAGCCAAGTTAAGGACAGGGGGAATAGCAATCAGCCCCAGCATTTT.

The chain combines TRBV2 with TRBJ2-1, with 8 bases aligning to TRBD1. V shed 8 bases, J shed 9 bases, and the junction held 6 bases outside the gene matches. This CDR3 contains 12 residues. Germline V gene lookup returns CDR1 SNHLY and CDR2 FYNNEI. CDR3 DNA: TGTGCCAGCCGACAGGGGTGGATTGAGCAGTTCTTC. Its translation is CASRQGWIEQFF.

This clone was recorded once. The chain is built from TRBV7-3 and TRBJ2-1; 9 nucleotides align to TRBD2. This CDR3 has 16 amino acids. With V trimmed by 6 bases and J by 4 bases, 10 bases remained unmatched. The germline CDR1 and CDR2 sequences are SGHTA and FQGTGA. CDR3: CASRDPSGGTYNEQFF. The CDR3 DNA reads as TGTGCCAGCAGGGATCCGAGCGGGGGGACTTACAATGAGCAGTTCTTC.

DNA for the CDR3: TGTGCCTGGAGTGCGGGACTAGCGGGGGGGCCAGATACGCAGTATTTT. Encoded protein: CAWSAGLAGGPDTQYF. This sequence joins TRBV30 and TRBJ2-3; 16 nucleotides align to TRBD2. The CDR3 sequence is 16 residues long. Unmatched junction bases numbered 2, after V lost 1 base and J lost 4 bases. Per the germline V gene, CDR1 is GTSNPN and CDR2 is SVGIG (reference sequence).

The rearrangement links TRBV11-2 to TRBJ2-3, with 7 bases matching TRBD2. The CDR3 runs 15 residues. Germline V CDR1 and CDR2: SGHAT, FQNNGV. After removal of 5 bases from V and 2 bases from J, the junction contained 7 bases not matched to a gene. CDR3 sequence: CASSPSGHPTDTQYF. In nucleotides, the CDR3 is TGTGCCAGCAGCCCTAGCGGACACCCCACAGATACGCAGTATTTT.

The V and J genes are TRBV10-3 and TRBJ1-5, with 7 bases identical to TRBD1. Germline CDR1 and CDR2: ENHRY and SYGVKD. CDR3 length equals 12 residues. V lost 10 bases and J lost 5; bases outside the gene matches: 5. In DNA, the CDR3 is TGTGCCACCGGGACAGACGATCAGCCCCAGCATTTT. Translation gives CATGTDDQPQHF.

The chain links TRBV5-1 to TRBJ1-1; D might be TRBD1 (5 bases). The germline gives CDR1 SGHRS, CDR2 YFSETQ. The CDR3 sequence is 14 residues long. Trimming stripped 4 bases from V and 7 bases from J, with 17 bases between. The DNA of the CDR3 is TGCGCCAGCAGCCGTGAGACAGAGGCCGGTGAAGCTTTCTTT. Translation gives CASSRETEAGEAFF.

The V and J genes are TRBV5-4 and TRBJ1-2; D possibly corresponds to TRBD1 (5 bases). The CDR3 loop spans 14 amino acids. Per the germline V gene, CDR1 is SGHNT and CDR2 is YYREEE (reference sequence). Between the trimmed V and J ends, which lost 6 bases and 3 bases, there was a span of 15 bases. This chain's CDR3 is CASTIGQLHYGYTF. CDR3 nucleotides: TGTGCCAGCACCATTGGACAATTGCACTATGGCTACACCTTC.

This chain connects TRBV9 to TRBJ1-2; D not certain. CDR3 length: 17 amino acids. Germline loops: CDR1 SGDLS, CDR2 YYNGEE. Trimming removed 0 bases at V and 1 base at J, with 16 bases between. The DNA of the CDR3 is TGTGCCAGCAGCGTAGGGACCGTGGAGGATTTTAACTATGGCTACACCTTC. Encoded protein: CASSVGTVEDFNYGYTF. Filled out from reference TRBV9 and TRBJ1-2, the complete variable domain reads DSGVTQTPKHLITATGQRVTLRCSPRSGDLSVYWYQQSLDQGLQFLIQYYNGEERAKGNILERFSAQQFPDLHSELNLSSLELGDSALYFCASSVGTVEDFNYGYTFGSGTRLTVV.

Only one count was recorded for this clone. The chain's CDR3 is CASSVGGQATQETQYF. The CDR3 bases are TGTGCCAGCAGCGTAGGGGGACAAGCGACCCAAGAGACCCAGTACTTC. V usage is TRBV9 and J usage is TRBJ2-5, with a possible D match to TRBD1 (6 bases). The CDR3 has 16 amino acids. Germline CDR1 and CDR2: SGDLS and YYNGEE. V lost 0 bases and J lost 1, with 13 bases in between.

This clone was seen a handful of times. The V gene is TRBV5-1, the J gene TRBJ2-2, with 8 bases aligning to TRBD2. The CDR3 covers 14 residues. The germline V gene has CDR1 SGHRS and CDR2 YFSETQ. V dropped 2 bases and J dropped 6; count of bases not matched to a gene: 3. CDR3 DNA: TGCGCCAGCAGCTTAGCGGGAGTCGCCGGGGAGCTGTTTTTT. Residues: CASSLAGVAGELFF.

There are a few counts of this clone. The chain couples TRBV5-1 to TRBJ1-2; D not certain. The CDR3 runs to 15 residues. Trimming pared 4 bases from V and 2 bases from J, leaving 15 bases between. Germline assignment: CDR1 SGHRS and CDR2 YFSETQ. The CDR3 nucleotides are TGCGCCAGCAGCCCCTCTCCCGGGGTCAACTATGGCTACACCTTC. This encodes CASSPSPGVNYGYTF.

V gene TRBV11-2 combines with J gene TRBJ1-1, with TRBD1 identical over 7 bases. Germline CDR1 SGHAT, CDR2 FQNNGV. This CDR3 has 15 residues. After removal of 4 bases from V and 7 bases from J, the junction contained 12 bases not matched to a gene. CDR3 sequence reads: CASSSYRGSPGEAFF. The DNA for the CDR3 is TGTGCCAGCAGCTCCTACAGGGGCTCACCGGGTGAAGCTTTCTTT.

The gene calls are TRBV5-6 and TRBJ2-3; 9 nucleotides agree with TRBD1. The CDR3 sequence is 15 residues long. Trimming removed 2 bases from V and 4 bases from J; junction bases left unmatched: 5. CDR1 and CDR2 from the germline V gene are SGHDT and YYEEEE. CDR3 amino acids: CASSLPGQGADTQYF. The CDR3 DNA sequence: TGTGCCAGCAGCTTACCGGGACAGGGCGCAGATACGCAGTATTTT.

V usage is TRBV10-1 and J usage is TRBJ1-1; 7 positions agree with TRBD1. V lost 6 bases and J lost 5; bases outside the gene matches: 9. This CDR3 is 14 amino acids long. Germline CDR1 is WNHNN and CDR2 is SYGVQD (reference sequence). CDR3 protein: CASRRRQGETEAFF. CDR3 coding DNA: TGCGCCAGCAGGAGAAGACAGGGCGAAACTGAAGCTTTCTTT.

This clone appeared a few times. The chain joins TRBV19 to TRBJ1-1; 7 bases are a match to TRBD1. CDR1 and CDR2 (germline): LNHDA, SQIVND (reference sequence). The CDR3 has 15 residues. V was pared by 8 bases and J by 6 bases, with 15 bases of the junction left unmatched. In DNA form, the CDR3 reads TGTGCCAGTGGGGAAGGGGGCCGCCACAGCCCTGAAGCTTTCTTT. As protein: CASGEGGRHSPEAFF.

The V and J genes are TRBV4-1 and TRBJ2-4; D is uncertain. V was pared by 1 base and J by 1 base, with 5 bases between. The CDR3 is made up of 14 amino acids. Germline lookup yields CDR1 MGHRA and CDR2 YSYEKL. CDR3: CASSQGAAKNIQYF. The CDR3 DNA reads TGCGCCAGCAGCCAAGGGGCGGCCAAAAACATTCAGTACTTC.

The chain is built from TRBV9 and TRBJ2-5; the match to TRBD2 covers 11 bases. Losses at the gene ends were 0 bases for V and 3 bases for J; bases not matched to a gene: 7. In germline, CDR1 is SGDLS, CDR2 YYNGEE. The CDR3 is made up of 17 amino acids. The CDR3 DNA sequence: TGTGCCAGCAGCGTAGCTCAAGGGGGACTAGCGGAAGAGACCCAGTACTTC. The encoded protein is CASSVAQGGLAEETQYF.

This clone was recorded only once. The V gene is TRBV27, the J gene TRBJ1-1, with 10 bases fitting TRBD1. J lost 4 bases, V lost 2 bases, and 4 bases had no gene match. CDR1 and CDR2 (germline): MNHEY, SMNVEV (reference sequence). The CDR3 covers 15 residues. In nucleotides, the CDR3 is TGTGCCAGCAGTTTAAAATGGACAGGGGGCACTGAAGCTTTCTTT. Amino acids: CASSLKWTGGTEAFF.

This clone is a singleton in its sample. Written as DNA, the CDR3 is TGTGCCAGCAGTGAAGATCTAAGTGGGCCTGAAAAACTGTTTTTT. The encoded protein is CASSEDLSGPEKLFF. The gene calls are TRBV6-1 and TRBJ1-4; D gene ambiguous. Germline V gene sequence: CDR1 MNHNS, CDR2 SASEGT. Deletions cut 1 base from V and 7 bases from J, with 13 bases between. The CDR3 totals 15 residues.